A single sample is the source of the 2 T cell receptor beta chains below, sequenced in a study of human T cells and chemical hapten exposure. Sequencing started from total RNA isolated from unfractionated whole blood. Each cDNA molecule in the library carried unique molecular identifiers. TCRdb fed the reads into MiXCR, producing one record per CDR3 protein. Of 95,000 to 150,000 distinct CDR3 sequences in the sample, 8.5% were seen once. The sequenced material came from whole blood. These receptor sequences come from a human donor in good health. Some clones in this sample may be carry-over from other donors' samples.

V is TRBV4-1 and J is TRBJ1-2; no clear D gene. This CDR3 is 15 amino acids long. Germline V gene data show CDR1 as MGHRA and CDR2 as YSYEKL. Trimming took off 1 base at V and 6 bases at J, with 15 bases between the two ends. CDR3 in amino acids: CASSQVDGETDGYTF. CDR3 bases: TGCGCCAGCAGCCAAGTTGACGGAGAGACGGATGGCTACACCTTC.

The chain uses TRBV19 and TRBJ2-1, with 9 bases fitting TRBD2. The CDR3 runs 17 residues. CDR1 LNHDA and CDR2 SQIVND come from the germline V gene (reference sequence). V shed 5 bases and J 4 bases; nucleotides not matched to a gene: 12. This CDR3 reads CASSPSRAGGPYNEQFF. CDR3 in DNA: TGTGCCAGTAGTCCCAGCCGTGCGGGAGGGCCGTACAATGAGCAGTTCTTC.